These T cell receptor beta chains were read from a single sample in a study of shared clonotypes between healthy human individuals. Some clones are missing from TCRdb's copy, which holds only in-frame ones; the method was immunoSEQ multiplex PCR. This table holds about 2 million clones, roughly 96% found once. The source material was naive CD4+ T cells sorted from blood. Source of these receptors: a man aged 18-30 years in good health. CDR3s include the opening cysteine and the closing phenylalanine or tryptophan. A D gene is named only where the DNA matches it firmly. The size field is filled for only some rows; it gives once, few, many or a size class.

d_call j_call v_call clone_size cdr3_nt cdr3_aa
NA TRBJ2-3 TRBV2 NA TGTGCCAGCGGAGGGTCTTCTGTCGATACGCAGTATTTT CASGGSSVDTQYF
NA TRBJ1-6 TRBV10-3 NA TGTGCCATCAGTGAGTCTGGGGGGAATTCACCCCTCCACTTT CAISESGGNSPLHF
NA TRBJ2-5 TRBV11-1 NA TGTGCCAGCAACCAAAAGAGGGGGGCTAAGGAGACCCAGTACTTC CASNQKRGAKETQYF
TRBD2 TRBJ2-2 TRBV9 NA TGTGCCAGCAGCGATAGCGGGATAGGGGAGCTGTTTTTT CASSDSGIGELFF
NA TRBJ1-1 TRBV27 NA TGTGCCAGCAGTTTGTCCCTCCGTGGGGGCACTGAAGCTTTCTTT CASSLSLRGGTEAFF
NA TRBJ2-3 TRBV7-9 NA TGTGCCAGCAGCTCTGACGGGGCTGCCAGGGATACGCAGTATTTT CASSSDGAARDTQYF
NA TRBJ2-7 TRBV5-1 NA TGCGCCAGCAGCCCCCCCGTTGAGGGAGAATACGAGCAGTACTTC CASSPPVEGEYEQYF
NA TRBJ2-7 TRBV5-6 NA TGTGCCAGCAGCTTGGCCGGAAAAGCCTACGAGCAGTACTTC CASSLAGKAYEQYF
TRBD1 TRBJ2-5 TRBV10-2 NA TGCGCCAGCAGTGGAGGAGGACAGGGGACCGAGACCCAGTACTTC CASSGGGQGTETQYF
NA TRBJ1-3 TRBV4-1 NA TGCGCCAGCAGCCAAGCGGGGGAGAGCTCTGGAAACACCATATATTTT CASSQAGESSGNTIYF
NA TRBJ1-4 TRBV4-3 NA TGCGCCAGCAGTCTAGACACGGGCGAAAAACTGTTTTTT CASSLDTGEKLFF
NA TRBJ1-2 TRBV7-8 once TGTGCCAGCAGCTTAGGAGGACACGCTAACTATGGCTACACCTTC CASSLGGHANYGYTF
TRBD2 TRBJ2-1 TRBV5-1 NA TGCGCCAGCAGCATCAGACTAGCGGCAAGCTCCTACAATGAGCAGTTCTTC CASSIRLAASSYNEQFF
NA TRBJ1-5 TRBV6-5 NA TGTGCCAGCAGCCGTACAGGAACTAGCAATCAGCCCCAGCATTTT CASSRTGTSNQPQHF
NA TRBJ2-7 TRBV20-1 NA TGCAGTGCCGCGAGGGGCGTAGAGTACTTC CSAARGVEYF
NA TRBJ1-5 TRBV6-6 NA TGTGCCAGCAGCCCAGGGGGCAATCAGCCCCAGCATTTT CASSPGGNQPQHF
NA TRBJ2-7 TRBV5-1 NA TGCGCCAGCAGCTTTTTTCAGGACTTAGGGTACGAGCAGTACTTC CASSFFQDLGYEQYF
NA TRBJ2-5 TRBV10-2 NA TGCGCCAGCAGTGAGTCGATGGCACCGCAGTACTTC CASSESMAPQYF
TRBD2 TRBJ2-7 TRBV28 NA TGTGCCAGCAGTTTCAAGGGACTAGCGGGGTTCGAGCAGTACTTC CASSFKGLAGFEQYF
TRBD1 TRBJ2-3 TRBV5-1 NA TGCGCCAGCAGCTCCCACACAGGGGGCCGACGCACAGATACGCAGTATTTT CASSSHTGGRRTDTQYF
NA TRBJ1-2 TRBV28 NA TGTGCCAGCAGTTTAGTGTTTGAATCGGGGAACTATGGCTACACCTTC CASSLVFESGNYGYTF
TRBD1 TRBJ2-2 TRBV5-1 NA TGCGCCAGCAGCTTTCCACAGGGGACCGGGGAGCTGTTTTTT CASSFPQGTGELFF
NA TRBJ2-7 TRBV6-5 once TGTGCCAGCAGTTACCTAGACGGTTACGAGCAGTACTTC CASSYLDGYEQYF
NA TRBJ2-6 TRBV19 NA TGTGCCAGTAGTCTTCCGGGTTGGTCTGGGGCCAACGTCCTGACTTTC CASSLPGWSGANVLTF
TRBD2 TRBJ2-3 TRBV29-1 NA TGCAGCGTTGAAAAGCCTAGCGGGACAGATACGCAGTATTTT CSVEKPSGTDTQYF
NA TRBJ2-7 TRBV7-2 NA TGTGCCAGCAGCTTACAGGGGGGCTACGAGCAGTACTTC CASSLQGGYEQYF
TRBD1 TRBJ2-5 TRBV10-3 NA TGTGCCATCAGCGCCCAGGGGGCTTTAGAGACCCAGTACTTC CAISAQGALETQYF
NA TRBJ2-7 TRBV7-2 once TGTGCCAGCAGCGAGGACAGACACTACGAGCAGTACTTC CASSEDRHYEQYF
NA TRBJ1-1 TRBV10-1 NA TGCGCCAGCAGCCCGCGGGGGCATGGTACTGAAGCTTTCTTT CASSPRGHGTEAFF
NA TRBJ2-2 TRBV5-4 NA TGTGCCAGCAGCCCCTCCGGGACAAGGGTTTTTGTGAACACCGGGGAGCTGTTTTTT CASSPSGTRVFVNTGELFF
NA TRBJ2-7 TRBV14 NA TGTGCCAGCAGCCAAGAGCTGATCCGGGACGGTTCCTACGAGCAGTACTTC CASSQELIRDGSYEQYF
NA TRBJ1-5 TRBV2 NA TGTGCCAGCAGTTCGCCCCTGGAGGCTAACAATCAGCCCCAGCATTTT CASSSPLEANNQPQHF
TRBD1 TRBJ2-1 TRBV28 NA TGTGCCAGCAGTTCCCCCGGGACAGGGGGCCAGGATGAGCAGTTCTTC CASSSPGTGGQDEQFF
TRBD1 TRBJ1-1 TRBV10-3 NA TGTGCCATCAGTGAGACAGGGGAGAACACTGAAGCTTTCTTT CAISETGENTEAFF
TRBD1 TRBJ2-1 TRBV5-6 NA TGTGCCAGCAGCGGACCGGACAGGCGTCGCGAGCAGTTCTTC CASSGPDRRREQFF
NA TRBJ2-7 TRBV11-3 once TGTGCCAGCAGCCCTAGTGGGAGCTCCTACGAGCAGTACTTC CASSPSGSSYEQYF
NA TRBJ2-7 TRBV27 NA TGTGCCAGCAGTCGTACAGAAAGCTACGAGCAGTACTTC CASSRTESYEQYF
TRBD1 TRBJ2-1 TRBV2 once TGTGCCAGCAGCTTGACAGGGGGCTTCTACAATGAGCAGTTCTTC CASSLTGGFYNEQFF
TRBD1 TRBJ1-2 TRBV6-1 NA TGTGCCAGCAGTGATCCGACCCCGGGACAGGGGCTCTATGGCTACACCTTC CASSDPTPGQGLYGYTF